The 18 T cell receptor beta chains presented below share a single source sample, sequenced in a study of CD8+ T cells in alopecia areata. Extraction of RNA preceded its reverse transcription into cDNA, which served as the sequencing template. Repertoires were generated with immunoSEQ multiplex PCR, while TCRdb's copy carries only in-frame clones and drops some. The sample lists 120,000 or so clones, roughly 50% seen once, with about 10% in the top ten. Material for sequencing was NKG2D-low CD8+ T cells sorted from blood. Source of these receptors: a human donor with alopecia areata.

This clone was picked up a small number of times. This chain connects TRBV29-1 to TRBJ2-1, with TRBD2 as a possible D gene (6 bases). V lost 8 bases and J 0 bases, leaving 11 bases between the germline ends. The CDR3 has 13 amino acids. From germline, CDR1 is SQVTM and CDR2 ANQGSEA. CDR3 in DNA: TGCAGCTTCCGGGGGTACTCCTACAATGAGCAGTTCTTC. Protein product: CSFRGYSYNEQFF.

The CDR3 protein is CASSQGRREQYF. The CDR3 DNA reads TGTGCCAGCAGTCAAGGACGGCGGGAGCAGTACTTC. The chain couples TRBV28 to TRBJ2-7, with D uncertain. CDR3 length: 12 residues. Trimming pared 5 bases from V and 7 bases from J, leaving 12 bases between. Germline V gene lookup returns CDR1 MDHEN and CDR2 SYDVKM.

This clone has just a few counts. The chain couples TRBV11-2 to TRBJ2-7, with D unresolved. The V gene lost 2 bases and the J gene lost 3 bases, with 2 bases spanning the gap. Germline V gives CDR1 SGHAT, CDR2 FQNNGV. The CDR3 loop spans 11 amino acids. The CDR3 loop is CASSLLYEQYF. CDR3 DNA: TGTGCCAGCAGCTTACTCTACGAGCAGTACTTC.

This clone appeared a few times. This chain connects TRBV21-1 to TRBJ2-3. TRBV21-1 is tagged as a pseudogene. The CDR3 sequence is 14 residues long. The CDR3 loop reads CASSNCIPVDTQYF. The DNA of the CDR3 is TGTGCCAGCAGCAACTGCATCCCCGTAGATACGCAGTATTTT.

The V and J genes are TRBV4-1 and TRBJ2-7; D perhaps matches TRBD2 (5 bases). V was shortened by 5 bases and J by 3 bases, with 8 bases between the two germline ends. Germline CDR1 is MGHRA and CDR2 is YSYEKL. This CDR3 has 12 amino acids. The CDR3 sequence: CASSSGIYEQYF. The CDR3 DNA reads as TGCGCCAGCAGCTCCGGGATCTACGAGCAGTACTTC.

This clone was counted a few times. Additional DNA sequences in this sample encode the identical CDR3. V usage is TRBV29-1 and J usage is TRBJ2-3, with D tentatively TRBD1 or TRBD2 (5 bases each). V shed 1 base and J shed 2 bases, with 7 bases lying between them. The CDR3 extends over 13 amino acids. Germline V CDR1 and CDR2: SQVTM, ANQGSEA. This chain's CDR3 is CSVEGGSTDTQYF. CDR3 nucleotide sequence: TGCAGCGTTGAAGGGGGGTCCACAGATACGCAGTATTTT.

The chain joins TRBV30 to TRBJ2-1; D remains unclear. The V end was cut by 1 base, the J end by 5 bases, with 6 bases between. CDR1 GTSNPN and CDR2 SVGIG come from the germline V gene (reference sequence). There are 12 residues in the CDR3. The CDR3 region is CAWSAGNNEQFF. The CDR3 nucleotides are TGTGCCTGGAGTGCCGGAAACAATGAGCAGTTCTTC.

The chain's CDR3 is CSVDLGGSYEQYF. CDR3 nucleotides: TGCAGCGTTGATCTCGGGGGATCCTACGAGCAGTACTTC. The genes are TRBV29-1 and TRBJ2-7; weak D call: TRBD2 (6 bases). Germline loops: CDR1 SQVTM, CDR2 ANQGSEA. The CDR3 length is 13 residues. With 3 bases removed from V and 1 base from J, the gap between germline ends came to 10 bases.

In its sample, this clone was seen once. DNA of the CDR3: TGTGCCTGGAGTCTTGGACAGGGAGGTGGCTACACCTTC. Its protein product is CAWSLGQGGGYTF. The chain carries TRBV30 and TRBJ1-2; 8 positions match TRBD1. The CDR3 loop spans 13 amino acids. Germline V gene sequence: CDR1 GTSNPN, CDR2 SVGIG (reference sequence). Trimming removed 2 bases from V and 7 bases from J; junction bases left unmatched: 6.

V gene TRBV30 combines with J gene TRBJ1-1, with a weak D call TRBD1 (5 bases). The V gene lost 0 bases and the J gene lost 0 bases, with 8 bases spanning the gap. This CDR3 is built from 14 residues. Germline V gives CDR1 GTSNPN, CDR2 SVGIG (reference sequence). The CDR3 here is CAWSVGVMNTEAFF. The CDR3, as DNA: TGTGCCTGGAGTGTAGGGGTAATGAACACTGAAGCTTTCTTT.

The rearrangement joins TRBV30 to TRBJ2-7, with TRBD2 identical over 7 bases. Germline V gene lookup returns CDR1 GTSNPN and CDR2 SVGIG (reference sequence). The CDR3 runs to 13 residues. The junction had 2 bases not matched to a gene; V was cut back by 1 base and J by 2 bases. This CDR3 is CAWSDRGAYEQYF. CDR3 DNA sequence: TGTGCCTGGAGTGACCGGGGGGCCTACGAGCAGTACTTC.

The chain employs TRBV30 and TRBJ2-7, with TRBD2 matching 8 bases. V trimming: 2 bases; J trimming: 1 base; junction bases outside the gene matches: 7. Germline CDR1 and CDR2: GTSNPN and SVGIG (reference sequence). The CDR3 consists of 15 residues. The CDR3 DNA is TGTGCCTGGAGTATGCAGCGGGAGTTGTCCTACGAGCAGTACTTC. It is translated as CAWSMQRELSYEQYF. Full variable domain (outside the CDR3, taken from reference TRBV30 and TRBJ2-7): SQTIHQWPATLVQPVGSPLSLECTVEGTSNPNLYWYRQAAGRGLQLLFYSVGIGQISSEVPQNLSASRPQDRQFILSSKKLLLSDSGFYLCAWSMQRELSYEQYFGPGTRLTVT.

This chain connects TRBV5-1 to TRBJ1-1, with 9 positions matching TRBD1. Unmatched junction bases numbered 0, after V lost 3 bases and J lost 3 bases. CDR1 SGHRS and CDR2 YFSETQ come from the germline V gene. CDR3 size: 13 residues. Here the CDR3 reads CASSWDRDTEAFF. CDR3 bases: TGCGCCAGCAGCTGGGACAGGGACACTGAAGCTTTCTTT.

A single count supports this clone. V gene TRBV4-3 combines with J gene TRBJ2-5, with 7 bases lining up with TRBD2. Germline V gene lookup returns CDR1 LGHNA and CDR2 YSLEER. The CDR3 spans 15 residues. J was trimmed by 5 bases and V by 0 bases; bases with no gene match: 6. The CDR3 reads CASSQEGSGTETQYF. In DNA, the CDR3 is TGCGCCAGCAGCCAAGAGGGGAGCGGGACGGAGACCCAGTACTTC.

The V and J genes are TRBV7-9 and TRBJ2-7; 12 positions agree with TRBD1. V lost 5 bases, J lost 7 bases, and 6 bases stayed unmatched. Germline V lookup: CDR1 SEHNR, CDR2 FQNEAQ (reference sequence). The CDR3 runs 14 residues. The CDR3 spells CASSTGQGASEQYF. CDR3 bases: TGTGCCAGCAGCACGGGACAGGGGGCGAGTGAGCAGTACTTC.

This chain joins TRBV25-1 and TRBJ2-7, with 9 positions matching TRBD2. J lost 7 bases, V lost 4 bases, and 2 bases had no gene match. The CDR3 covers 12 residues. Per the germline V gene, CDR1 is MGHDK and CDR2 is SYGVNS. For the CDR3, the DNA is TGTGCCAGCAGTGCGACTAGCGGTGAGCAGTACTTC. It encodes CASSATSGEQYF.

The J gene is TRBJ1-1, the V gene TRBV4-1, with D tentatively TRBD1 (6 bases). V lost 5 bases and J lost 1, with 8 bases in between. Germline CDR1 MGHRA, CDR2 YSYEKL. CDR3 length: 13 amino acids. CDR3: CASSVRGNTEAFF. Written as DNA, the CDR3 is TGCGCCAGCAGCGTCAGGGGGAACACTGAAGCTTTCTTT.

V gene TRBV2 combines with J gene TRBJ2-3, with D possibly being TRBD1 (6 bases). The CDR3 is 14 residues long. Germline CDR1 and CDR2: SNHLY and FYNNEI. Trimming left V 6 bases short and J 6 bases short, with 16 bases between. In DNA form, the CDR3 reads TGTGCCAGCAGCGAACCTAACAGGGTGGATACGCAGTATTTT. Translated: CASSEPNRVDTQYF.